This T cell receptor beta chain was recovered during a study of post-analysis software for immune sequencing data. The overall study: In terms of disease course, relapsing-remitting, secondary progressive and progressive-relapsing multiple sclerosis were included.

Overall study results and limits: Controls showed lower frequencies than patients for roughly 5 TRBV segments, and TRBV5-6, TRBV5-1 and TRBV20-1 were among these. Batch-matched samples strongly co-clustered by F measure. Normalized Chao1 diversity in multiple sclerosis patients fell significantly below that of controls.

The CDR3 runs to 14 residues. V lost 0 bases, J lost 3 bases, and 10 bases lay in between. Germline-derived CDR1 and CDR2 are DFQATT and SNEGSKA (reference sequence). A remark on this clonotype: Its antigen is unidentified.

Each TCR beta cDNA library carried unique molecular identifiers. A single record per CDR3 protein comes from TCRdb applying MiXCR to the PCR reads. Of approximately 570,000 distinct CDR3 sequences listed, 44% are singletons. The TCR originated in a girl aged 10-17 years with multiple sclerosis. The V and J genes are TRBV20-1 and TRBJ2-3; no clear D gene. The sample taken for sequencing was blood. The CDR3 coding sequence is TGCAGTGCTAGAGATTTTTCCGGGACAGATACGCAGTATTTT. Encoded protein: CSARDFSGTDTQYF.